What follows are 20 T cell receptor beta chains derived from one specimen sequenced in a study of T cell responses to AZD1222 COVID-19 vaccine. Produced via immunoSEQ multiplex PCR; TCRdb's table is partial and in-frame only. This table holds 58,000 or so clones, roughly 84% found once. The material sequenced was peripheral blood, taken on day 0 of AZD1222 vaccination. The receptors here all came from an adult in good health.

This chain joins TRBV5-1 and TRBJ1-5, with unresolved D. The ends were cut back, 7 bases at V and 9 bases at J, with 29 bases in the middle. Germline V CDR1 and CDR2: SGHRS, YFSETQ. The CDR3 spans 17 residues. CDR3 amino acids: CASSPELLGQASRPQHF. The CDR3 bases are TGCGCCAGCTCTCCGGAACTCCTCGGTCAGGCATCAAGGCCCCAGCATTTT.

This chain links TRBV5-1 with TRBJ1-6, with 7 positions matching TRBD1. V shed 0 bases, J shed 5 bases, and the junction held 5 bases outside the gene matches. CDR3 length equals 16 residues. CDR1 and CDR2 (germline): SGHRS, YFSETQ. The CDR3 sequence: CASSLGAGGNNSPLHF. In DNA, the CDR3 is TGCGCCAGCAGCTTGGGGGCAGGGGGGAATAATTCACCCCTCCACTTT.

The V call is TRBV5-1, the J call TRBJ2-2, with D unclear. Germline-derived CDR1 and CDR2 are SGHRS and YFSETQ. The V gene lost 4 bases and the J gene lost 2 bases, with 6 bases spanning the gap. The CDR3 loop spans 13 amino acids. The CDR3 is CASSRGNTGELFF. The CDR3 DNA is TGCGCCAGCAGCAGAGGAAACACCGGGGAGCTGTTTTTT.

The V and J genes are TRBV7-9 and TRBJ2-3, with D possibly called TRBD1 or TRBD2 (5 bases each). Germline V gives CDR1 SEHNR, CDR2 FQNEAQ (reference sequence). The length of the CDR3 is 15 residues. Between the trimmed V and J ends, which lost 5 bases and 2 bases, there was a span of 14 bases. CDR3 nucleotide sequence: TGTGCCAGCAGCCCTCGTGGGGGTCTCACAGATACGCAGTATTTT. Its translation: CASSPRGGLTDTQYF. Full variable domain (missing parts from reference TRBV7-9 and TRBJ2-3): DTGVSQNPRHKITKRGQNVTFRCDPISEHNRLYWYRQTLGQGPEFLTYFQNEAQLEKSRLLSDRFSAERPKGSFSTLEIQRTEQGDSAMYLCASSPRGGLTDTQYFGPGTRLTVL.

The V and J genes are TRBV5-5 and TRBJ1-5, with D possibly being TRBD1 (5 bases). CDR1 and CDR2 from the germline V gene are SGHKS and YYEKEE (reference sequence). With 4 bases removed from V and 7 bases from J, the gap between germline ends came to 15 bases. The CDR3 totals 14 residues. DNA of the CDR3: TGTGCCAGCAGCCCTCTCGGGGGGTACCAGCCCCAGCATTTT. It encodes CASSPLGGYQPQHF.

The chain combines TRBV11-2 with TRBJ2-1, with TRBD1 identical over 7 bases. The CDR3 contains 16 residues. Losses at the gene ends were 5 bases for V and 3 bases for J; bases not matched to a gene: 10. The germline V gene has CDR1 SGHAT and CDR2 FQNNGV. This CDR3 is CASSPLRGPHYNEQFF. The CDR3 DNA follows: TGTGCCAGCAGCCCCCTGAGGGGGCCTCACTACAATGAGCAGTTCTTC.

V gene TRBV3-1 (or the pseudogene TRBV3-2) combines with J gene TRBJ2-1; 7 nucleotides match TRBD2. The germline gives CDR1 LGHDT, CDR2 YNNKEL (reference sequence). The CDR3 length is 15 residues. V lost 5 bases, J lost 2 bases, and 6 bases stayed unmatched. The chain's CDR3 is CASSSGLSTYNEQFF. In DNA, the CDR3 is TGTGCCAGCAGCTCGGGACTATCAACCTACAATGAGCAGTTCTTC.

The rearrangement links TRBV3-1 (or the pseudogene TRBV3-2) to TRBJ2-7, with 8 bases fitting TRBD1. Germline V gives CDR1 LGHDT, CDR2 YNNKEL (reference sequence). V was pared by 1 base and J by 6 bases, with 8 bases of the junction left unmatched. The CDR3 extends over 15 amino acids. In DNA form, the CDR3 reads TGTGCCAGCAGCCAAGTAGGACAGGGACTCTTCGAGCAGTACTTC. Its translation: CASSQVGQGLFEQYF.

The V and J genes are TRBV15 and TRBJ1-1; no reliable D call. Trimming left V 2 bases short and J 5 bases short, with 9 bases between. Germline V gives CDR1 LNHNV, CDR2 YYDKDF (reference sequence). The CDR3 has 13 amino acids. The CDR3 DNA reads TGTGCCACCAGCAGAAGTCGAATGACTGAAGCTTTCTTT. Protein product: CATSRSRMTEAFF.

The chain has TRBV6-1 and TRBJ2-7; D is unclear. Trimming stripped 0 bases from V and 4 bases from J, with 13 bases between. Germline V lookup: CDR1 MNHNS, CDR2 SASEGT. The CDR3 is 15 amino acids. This CDR3 reads CASSEAASPVYEQYF. Here the CDR3 DNA reads TGTGCCAGCAGTGAAGCAGCATCGCCCGTTTACGAGCAGTACTTC.

V is TRBV7-9 and J is TRBJ2-6; 8 bases fit TRBD2. CDR3 length: 19 residues. With 7 bases clipped from V and 0 bases from J, the junction kept 14 bases outside the gene matches. From germline, CDR1 is SEHNR and CDR2 FQNEAQ (reference sequence). The CDR3 DNA reads TGTGCCAGCACCACGGGGGGGCCAGGCTACCCCTCTGGGGCCAACGTCCTGACTTTC. Translating gives CASTTGGPGYPSGANVLTF.

The gene calls are TRBV2 and TRBJ1-6; D is uncertain. Germline V gene lookup returns CDR1 SNHLY and CDR2 FYNNEI. Trimming took 6 bases from V and 6 from J, leaving 6 bases between them. The CDR3 consists of 12 residues. The CDR3 coding sequence is TGTGCCAGCAGCAGAGTTAATTCACCCCTCCACTTT. The encoded protein is CASSRVNSPLHF.

The gene calls are TRBV6-5 and TRBJ2-7, with a possible D match to TRBD1 (6 bases). Germline CDR1 reads MNHEY; CDR2 reads SVGAGI. CDR3 length equals 12 residues. Trimming shortened V by 8 bases and J by 5 bases, and 13 bases separated the two germline ends. The CDR3 DNA sequence: TGTGCCAGCGCAGGGGCGCTCCACGAGCAGTACTTC. Translation gives CASAGALHEQYF.

V is TRBV21-1 and J is TRBJ1-1. TRBV21-1 represents a pseudogene. The length of the CDR3 is 13 residues. CDR3 nucleotides: TGTGCCAGCAGCACTACAGCGCCCCTCGAAGCTTTCTTT. Amino acid sequence: CASSTTAPLEAFF.

The rearrangement links TRBV6-5 to TRBJ2-1; 7 nucleotides agree with TRBD1. After removal of 4 bases from V and 4 bases from J, the junction contained 10 bases not matched to a gene. Germline V CDR1 and CDR2: MNHEY, SVGAGI. The CDR3 runs to 16 residues. This chain's CDR3 is CASSLLPRDSYNEQFF. CDR3 bases: TGTGCCAGCAGTTTACTCCCCCGGGACAGTTACAATGAGCAGTTCTTC.

J is TRBJ2-2 and V is TRBV5-1; unclear D gene. Per the germline V gene, CDR1 is SGHRS and CDR2 is YFSETQ. V lost 1 base and J lost 3, with 7 bases in between. This CDR3 contains 14 residues. CDR3 sequence: CASSLRPYTGELFF. DNA of the CDR3: TGCGCCAGCAGCTTGAGACCTTACACCGGGGAGCTGTTTTTT.

In this sample, this clone turned up a few times. The V and J genes are TRBV2 and TRBJ1-5; D is perhaps TRBD1 (6 bases). V was trimmed by 6 bases and J by 0 bases, leaving 12 bases between them. The germline V gene encodes CDR1 SNHLY and CDR2 FYNNEI. This CDR3 comprises 15 residues. The CDR3 nucleotides are TGTGCCAGCAGGTCAGGGGTATATAGCAATCAGCCCCAGCATTTT. This translates into CASRSGVYSNQPQHF.

The genes are TRBV18 and TRBJ1-5, with 9 bases aligning to TRBD1. Germline CDR1 reads KGHSH; CDR2 reads LQKENI. The trim removed 6 bases at V and 4 bases at J, leaving 10 bases unmatched. The CDR3 has 16 residues. The CDR3: CASSPTGGTGNQPQHF. The CDR3 DNA sequence: TGTGCCAGCTCCCCTACGGGGGGGACAGGGAATCAGCCCCAGCATTTT.

This chain links TRBV2 with TRBJ2-4; no definite D call. With 7 bases removed from V and 0 bases from J, the gap between germline ends came to 13 bases. CDR3 size: 15 residues. Per the germline V gene, CDR1 is SNHLY and CDR2 is FYNNEI. The CDR3 nucleotides are TGTGCCAGCACCCTTTCGACGGTAGCCAAAAACATTCAGTACTTC. It codes for CASTLSTVAKNIQYF. Combining the CDR3 with reference TRBV2 and TRBJ2-4 gives the whole variable domain EPEVTQTPSHQVTQMGQEVILRCVPISNHLYFYWYRQILGQKVEFLVSFYNNEISEKSEIFDDQFSVERPDGSNFTLKIRSTKLEDSAMYFCASTLSTVAKNIQYFGAGTRLSVL.

This clone was detected once. The chain joins TRBV7-6 to TRBJ1-4; perhaps TRBD1 as D (5 bases). The CDR3 runs to 15 residues. V lost 1 base and J lost 4, with 10 bases in between. Germline-derived CDR1 and CDR2 are SGHVS and FNYEAQ. The CDR3 sequence is CASSLGGAGNEKLFF. Written as DNA, the CDR3 is TGTGCCAGCAGCTTAGGAGGGGCGGGTAATGAAAAACTGTTTTTT.